This T cell receptor (beta chain) was retrieved from a study of blood T cell repertoires in COVID-19. Sequenced by immunoSEQ multiplex PCR; TCRdb stores in-frame clones only, minus some. The table includes fewer than 200,000 clones, over 80% detected once. The trim removed 3 bases at V and 2 bases at J, leaving 1 base unmatched. The CDR3 is made up of 13 amino acids. Germline CDR1 SGHTA, CDR2 FQGTGA. This TCR came from a woman between 65 and 79 years old with acute or convalescent COVID-19. The chain uses TRBV7-3 and TRBJ2-7, with TRBD1 matching 7 bases. The sample taken for sequencing was peripheral blood. CDR3: CASSLGQPYEQYF. The CDR3 coding sequence is TGTGCCAGCAGCTTGGGACAGCCCTACGAGCAGTACTTC.